This TCR beta chain was documented in a study of CD8 T cells in Susac syndrome. The germline CDR1 and CDR2 sequences are MNHEY and SVGEGT. Trimming removed 0 bases at V and 0 bases at J, with 13 bases between. There are 17 residues in the CDR3. Reverse transcription used roughly 0.45 to 1 ug RNA and random hexamers. Across 54 Vbeta and 13 Jbeta, TCR beta CDR3 was amplified with immunoSEQ multiplex PCR. One entry per CDR3 protein, called by TCRdb with MiXCR from the immunoSEQ multiplex PCR reads. The sample shows fewer than 350,000 distinct CDR3 sequences, around 89% of them seen only once. TCR beta from blood CD8+ and CD4+ T cells was sequenced. TEMRA cells were FACS-enriched, unlike CD8+ and CD4+ T cells, which were negatively isolated. Concerning this clonotype: Antigen: not known.

General observations from the study: By the study's own acknowledgment, its TCR sequencing and HLA analysis included relatively few individuals.

V usage is TRBV6-2 or TRBV6-3 and J usage is TRBJ2-3; D call uncertain. The sequence came from a human donor with multiple sclerosis. The sample consisted of CD8+ T cells from PBMCs. CDR3 residues: CASSYSSTTPSTDTQYF. The CDR3, as DNA: TGTGCCAGCAGTTACTCCTCAACCACCCCTAGCACAGATACGCAGTATTTT.